Each of the 15 T cell receptor beta chains below was sequenced from the same sample in a study of molecular identifiers for immune sequencing clone quantification. TCRdb re-called the PCR reads through MiXCR, storing one row per CDR3 protein. This sample has about 640,000 distinct CDR3 sequences; 20% occur once, and the top ten carry around 0.86%. The material sequenced was naive CD8+ T cells from blood, with Jurkat cell RNA spiked in. Subset noted: FACS-sorted CD8+CD4-CCR7+CD45RA+ naive T cells. All receptors derive from a human donor in good health. Some libraries in this study had Jurkat cell RNA spiked in.

This clonotype was found many times. The chain combines TRBV25-1 with TRBJ2-3; D is ambiguous. Per the germline V gene, CDR1 is MGHDK and CDR2 is SYGVNS. This CDR3 region has 13 residues. V lost 2 bases and J lost 1, with 4 bases in between. The CDR3: CASSEGRTDTQYF. The DNA for the CDR3 is TGTGCCAGCAGTGAAGGCCGCACAGATACGCAGTATTTT.

This chain uses TRBV19 with TRBJ2-3; D is unclear. Trimming shortened V by 6 bases and J by 7 bases, and 11 bases separated the two germline ends. CDR3 length: 12 residues. The germline gives CDR1 LNHDA, CDR2 SQIVND (reference sequence). CDR3 residues: CASSNQGHTQYF. CDR3 coding DNA: TGTGCCAGTAGCAATCAAGGGCATACGCAGTATTTT.

V and J are TRBV5-1 and TRBJ2-2; 7 bases are shared with TRBD2. This CDR3 is 17 amino acids long. The J segment lost 0 bases and the V segment lost 1 base, leaving 6 bases of the junction unmatched. CDR1 and CDR2 from the germline V gene are SGHRS and YFSETQ. CDR3 amino acids: CASSLLTGGANTGELFF. The CDR3 coding sequence is TGCGCCAGCAGCTTGTTGACGGGAGGAGCGAACACCGGGGAGCTGTTTTTT.

This clonotype has at least ten counts. V gene TRBV27 combines with J gene TRBJ2-5; 15 positions match TRBD2. V lost 5 bases to trimming and J lost 4 bases; unmatched junction nucleotides: 8. Germline-derived CDR1 and CDR2 are MNHEY and SMNVEV (reference sequence). This CDR3 comprises 17 residues. For the CDR3, the DNA is TGTGCCAGCAGTCCACCGGGACTAGCGGGAGGACGAGAGACCCAGTACTTC. Protein product: CASSPPGLAGGRETQYF.

Many counts were recorded for this clonotype. J is TRBJ2-1 and V is TRBV7-9; 7 bases agree with TRBD2. J was trimmed by 3 bases and V by 5 bases; bases with no gene match: 16. Germline V gene sequence: CDR1 SEHNR, CDR2 FQNEAQ (reference sequence). The CDR3 contains 18 residues. As DNA, the CDR3 is TGTGCCAGCAGCCCTCGTCCCGGGACTACTTACAGCTACAATGAGCAGTTCTTC. It specifies CASSPRPGTTYSYNEQFF.

This clonotype occurred a few times. The CDR3 region has the DNA TGTGCCTGGAGTGAGGCGGGCGCTGAGCAGTTCTTC. Its translation: CAWSEAGAEQFF. The chain uses TRBV30 and TRBJ2-1; the D gene is possibly TRBD2 (5 bases). V dropped 1 base and J dropped 9 bases, with 10 bases sitting between them. CDR1 is GTSNPN, CDR2 SVGIG, per germline (reference sequence). The CDR3 is made up of 12 amino acids.

This clonotype came up once. J is TRBJ2-3 and V is TRBV12-3 or TRBV12-4; the D call may be TRBD1 or TRBD2 (6 bases each). Between the trimmed V and J ends, which lost 7 bases and 4 bases, there was a span of 21 bases. The CDR3 sequence is 16 residues long. CDR3 amino acids: CASTPRRDISADTQYF. The CDR3 bases are TGTGCCAGCACCCCAAGGCGGGACATCAGCGCAGATACGCAGTATTTT.

As for this clonotype: The CDR3 carries no conserved terminal phenylalanine or tryptophan, so it likely arises from a read error. The V call is TRBV29-1, the J call TRBJ2-3; D uncertain. Germline V gives CDR1 SQVTM, CDR2 ANQGSEA. The CDR3 spans 17 residues. V dropped 3 bases and J dropped 5 bases, with 24 bases sitting between them. The CDR3 reads CSVEFIRLPKTQDTQYS. The CDR3 nucleotides are TGCAGCGTTGAGTTTATAAGACTCCCCAAAACGCAAGATACGCAGTATTCT.

This clonotype has a count of ten or more. The V gene is TRBV7-9, the J gene TRBJ2-5; 7 bases match TRBD1. The V gene end was trimmed by 5 bases and the J gene end by 2 bases; junction bases not matched to a gene: 14. The CDR3 loop spans 17 amino acids. In germline, CDR1 is SEHNR, CDR2 FQNEAQ (reference sequence). In DNA form, the CDR3 reads TGTGCCAGCAGCCCGCAACTGAGGCAGGGGGATCAAGAGACCCAGTACTTC. Translated: CASSPQLRQGDQETQYF.

This clonotype appeared a few times. The CDR3, as DNA: TGTGCCAGCAGCTTGATAAGCGATAAGGAGCTGTTTTTT. Translated, it gives CASSLISDKELFF. V usage is TRBV13 and J usage is TRBJ2-2; D gene uncertain. Germline CDR1 PRHDT, CDR2 FYEKMQ (reference sequence). This CDR3 region has 13 residues. Trimming took off 3 bases at V and 10 bases at J, with 12 bases between the two ends.

To note about this clonotype: A much larger clone lies a single base off, so this may be a read error. V is TRBV19 and J is TRBJ1-5; the D is unclear. From germline, CDR1 is LNHDA and CDR2 SQIVND (reference sequence). This CDR3 is 14 amino acids long. The CDR3 DNA reads TGTGCCAGTAGTAACCCGGCGGGGAATCAGCCCCGGCATTTT. Translating gives CASSNPAGNQPRHF.

This rearrangement joins TRBV27 to TRBJ1-1; D unclear. The CDR3 consists of 13 residues. The germline CDR1 and CDR2 sequences are MNHEY and SMNVEV (reference sequence). Trimming left V 6 bases short and J 2 bases short, with 10 bases between. The CDR3 here is CASRHTANTEAFF. The DNA for the CDR3 is TGTGCCAGCAGACATACAGCTAACACTGAAGCTTTCTTT.

With respect to this clonotype: Just one base apart from a much larger clone, this may be a read error. The V call is TRBV20-1, the J call TRBJ2-7, with TRBD2 matching over 12 bases. CDR1 is DFQATT and CDR2 is SNEGSKA in the germline V gene (reference sequence). This CDR3 contains 13 residues. J lost 5 bases, V lost 5 bases, and 4 bases had no gene match. CDR3 amino acids: CSAASGRVNEQYF. The CDR3, as DNA: TGCAGTGCTGCTAGCGGGAGGGTTAACGAGCAGTACTTC.

Note on this clonotype: It may be a read error: a sequence one base away is much more abundant. The chain combines TRBV19 with TRBJ2-3; 7 bases are shared with TRBD1. This CDR3 is 14 amino acids long. The germline gives CDR1 LNHDA, CDR2 SQIVND (reference sequence). The CDR3 DNA follows: TGTGCCGGTAGTATAGAGCCACAGGGGGATACGCAGTATTTT. Residues: CAGSIEPQGDTQYF. Full variable domain (rest looked up from reference TRBV19 and TRBJ2-3): DGGITQSPKYLFRKEGQNVTLSCEQNLNHDAMYWYRQDPGQGLRLIYYSQIVNDFQKGDIAEGYSVSREKKESFPLTVTSAQKNPTAFYLCAGSIEPQGDTQYFGPGTRLTVL.

On this clonotype itself: A clone one base away is much larger, so this may be a read error. The chain is built from TRBV7-9 and TRBJ2-7; maybe TRBD1 (6 bases). Trimming left V 2 bases short and J 2 bases short, with 13 bases between. Germline V lookup: CDR1 SEHNR, CDR2 FQNEAQ (reference sequence). The CDR3 loop spans 15 amino acids. The CDR3 region has the DNA TGTGCCAGCAGCTTACAGGGGTTAGGTACCTACGAGCAGTACGTC. Its protein is CASSLQGLGTYEQYV.